This T cell receptor (beta chain) derives from a study of T cell responses to AZD1222 COVID-19 vaccine. Produced via immunoSEQ multiplex PCR; TCRdb's table is partial and in-frame only. The table shows around 120,000 clones, with about 88% occurring only once. Study-level points and caveats: In the spike-specific TCR repertoire, nearly half reportedly target unmutated variant regions.

With regard to this clone: Its specificity is unknown.

The CDR3 contains 13 residues. V trimming: 5 bases; J trimming: 7 bases; junction bases outside the gene matches: 4. The germline gives CDR1 MDHEN, CDR2 SYDVKM. Sequences were derived from peripheral blood, sampled on day 0 of AZD1222 vaccination. This TCR was recovered from an adult in good health. The V and J genes are TRBV28 and TRBJ2-1, with 8 nucleotides matching TRBD1. CDR3 protein: CASSTGQANEQFF. In nucleotides, the CDR3 is TGTGCCAGCAGTACGGGACAGGCGAATGAGCAGTTCTTC.